This TCR beta chain was found in a study of shared clonotypes between healthy human individuals. Turning to this clone: The same CDR3 can be traced to other DNA sequences in this sample.

V lost 4 bases and J lost 8, with 7 bases in between. The CDR3 has 12 amino acids. Looked up from germline, CDR1 is SGDLS and CDR2 is YYNGEE. Naive CD8 populations comprised CD45RO-negative cells positively selected for CCR7, excluding terminally differentiated effector memory CD45RA+ cells. The donor population consisted of healthy HIV-negative adults with no recent acute infections or vaccinations. Several immunoSEQ plates held equal portions of the genomic DNA taken from each subset. Authors' data handling: Owing to the provision of junction-only sequences devoid of quality scores by immunoSEQ, filtering differed. Assay: immunoSEQ multiplex PCR; the TCRdb copy retains only in-frame clones and omits some. The D gene and trimming were derived from the DNA, and the V and J assignments and clone size from that table. The table lists 2 million to 2.5 million clones, approximately 94% of them singletons.

The sequence derives from a man aged 18 to 29 in good health. The chain couples TRBV9 to TRBJ1-6; no reliable D call. Material: naive CD8+ T cells sorted from blood. CDR3 in amino acids: CASSPSDSPLHF. For the CDR3, the DNA is TGTGCCAGCAGCCCCAGCGATTCACCCCTCCACTTT.